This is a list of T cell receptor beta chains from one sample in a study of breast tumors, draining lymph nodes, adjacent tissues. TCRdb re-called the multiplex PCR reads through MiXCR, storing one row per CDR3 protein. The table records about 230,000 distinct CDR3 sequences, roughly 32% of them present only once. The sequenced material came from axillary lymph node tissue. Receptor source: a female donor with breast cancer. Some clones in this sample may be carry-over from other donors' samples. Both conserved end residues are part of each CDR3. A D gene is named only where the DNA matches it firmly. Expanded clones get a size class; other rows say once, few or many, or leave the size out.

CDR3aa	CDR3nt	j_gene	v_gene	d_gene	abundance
CSATTPASNQPQHF	TGCAGTGCTACAACCCCGGCGAGCAATCAGCCCCAGCATTTT	TRBJ1-5	TRBV20-1	-	many
CAIKWGAFEQFF	TGCGCCATCAAGTGGGGGGCATTTGAGCAGTTCTTC	TRBJ2-1	TRBV10-2	-	-
CASRSEWTGGYEQYF	TGTGCCAGCAGATCTGAGTGGACAGGGGGATACGAGCAGTACTTC	TRBJ2-7	TRBV7-9	TRBD1	many
CANSKSPGDTEAFF	TGTGCCAACAGTAAATCTCCAGGGGACACTGAAGCTTTCTTT	TRBJ1-1	TRBV25-1	-	-
CASNHRDRGSYGYTF	TGTGCCAGCAACCACCGGGACAGGGGGTCCTATGGCTACACCTTC	TRBJ1-2	TRBV6-2/TRBV6-3	TRBD1	-
CASSGSGIQDTQYF	TGCGCCAGCAGCGGGAGCGGGATTCAAGACACCCAGTACTTC	TRBJ2-5	TRBV5-1	TRBD2	-
CASSLLAGGRNHNEQFF	TGCGCCAGCAGCTTGCTAGCGGGAGGGCGCAACCACAATGAGCAGTTCTTC	TRBJ2-1	TRBV5-1	TRBD2	many
CASHRPTSLQFF	TGTGCCAGCCACCGTCCGACTAGCTTGCAGTTCTTC	TRBJ2-1	TRBV6-5	TRBD2	-
CASSTGQGASYEQYF	TGTGCCAGCAGCACCGGACAGGGGGCCTCCTACGAGCAGTACTTC	TRBJ2-7	TRBV7-2	TRBD1	-
CASGGGGRRTEAFF	TGTGCCAGCGGTGGTGGGGGGCGACGAACTGAAGCTTTCTTT	TRBJ1-1	TRBV6-6	-	-
CASSARDRGIYEQYF	TGTGCCAGCAGCGCTAGGGACAGGGGTATCTACGAGCAGTACTTC	TRBJ2-7	TRBV11-3	TRBD1	many
CATSRPLPVAGGETQYF	TGTGCCACCAGCAGACCTCTCCCAGTAGCGGGAGGTGAGACCCAGTACTTC	TRBJ2-5	TRBV15	TRBD2	-
CASSPLGNEQFF	TGTGCCAGCAGCCCCCTGGGTAATGAGCAGTTCTTC	TRBJ2-1	TRBV13	-	many
CASSLLGLAGVSQFF	TGTGCCAGCAGCTTATTAGGACTAGCGGGAGTATCTCAATTCTTC	TRBJ2-1	TRBV7-3	TRBD2	-
CASGPSGRGTSYEQYF	TGTGCCAGCGGGCCTAGCGGGAGAGGGACTTCCTACGAGCAGTACTTC	TRBJ2-7	TRBV6-5	TRBD2	-
CAISERGRPETQYF	TGTGCCATCAGTGAGCGCGGGAGACCAGAGACCCAGTACTTC	TRBJ2-5	TRBV10-3	TRBD2	many
CASSQQEGGNEQYF	TGTGCCAGCAGCCAACAGGAGGGGGGGAACGAGCAGTACTTC	TRBJ2-7	TRBV16	-	many
CSASGANEVTDTQYF	TGCAGTGCTAGTGGAGCGAACGAGGTGACAGATACGCAGTATTTT	TRBJ2-3	TRBV20-1	-	many
CASSSSGTSGRANTDTQYF	TGTGCCAGCAGTTCCTCGGGGACTAGCGGGAGGGCCAACACAGATACGCAGTATTTT	TRBJ2-3	TRBV28	TRBD2	many
CGASEDRGNHPQHF	TGCGGTGCCTCGGAGGACAGGGGGAATCACCCCCAGCATTTT	TRBJ1-5	TRBV20-1	TRBD1	-
CASSRQSGELFF	TGTGCCAGCAGTCGACAGTCCGGGGAGCTGTTTTTT	TRBJ2-2	TRBV6-6	-	many
CASSYRERLQETQYF	TGTGCCAGCAGTTACAGGGAGAGGCTCCAAGAGACCCAGTACTTC	TRBJ2-5	TRBV6-6	-	many
CSASLPIAGVNEQFF	TGCAGTGCTAGCCTCCCCATAGCGGGAGTCAATGAGCAGTTCTTC	TRBJ2-1	TRBV20-1	TRBD2	many
CASSQEAVAGDSYEQYF	TGTGCCAGCAGCCAAGAAGCGGTGGCGGGAGATAGCTACGAGCAGTACTTC	TRBJ2-7	TRBV4-2	TRBD2	many
CASSLGYFSRTPDTQYF	TGCGCCAGCAGCTTGGGATATTTCTCCCGAACCCCAGATACGCAGTATTTT	TRBJ2-3	TRBV5-1	-	many
CASSPSRLAAEVTQYF	TGTGCCAGCAGTCCATCCCGGCTAGCGGCCGAAGTGACCCAGTACTTC	TRBJ2-5	TRBV11-2	TRBD2	many
CASSVYGGRRSDTQYF	TGTGCCAGCAGCGTATATGGAGGGAGGAGGTCAGATACGCAGTATTTT	TRBJ2-3	TRBV9	-	many
CASSLVGQGAGELFF	TGTGCCAGCAGCTTGGTTGGACAGGGTGCCGGGGAGCTGTTTTTT	TRBJ2-2	TRBV5-6	TRBD1	many
CASSLQGAPNYGYTF	TGTGCCAGCAGCCTACAGGGGGCGCCGAACTATGGCTACACCTTC	TRBJ1-2	TRBV7-2	TRBD1	many
CASSPDTGELFF	TGTGCCAGCAGTCCAGACACCGGGGAGCTGTTTTTT	TRBJ2-2	TRBV18	-	many
CASSLAPSGRGIEQFF	TGTGCCAGCAGCTTAGCGCCCAGCGGGAGAGGCATTGAGCAGTTCTTC	TRBJ2-1	TRBV7-2	TRBD2	many
CAWSRGRLRSGANVLTF	TGTGCCTGGAGTAGGGGAAGACTAAGATCTGGGGCCAACGTCCTGACTTTC	TRBJ2-6	TRBV30	-	many
CASSPQGAGAEAFF	TGTGCCAGCAGCCCGCAGGGGGCGGGAGCTGAAGCTTTCTTT	TRBJ1-1	TRBV9	TRBD1	-
CSVEEAGLPTHPKLFF	TGCAGCGTTGAAGAAGCGGGACTACCTACGCATCCAAAACTGTTTTTT	TRBJ1-4	TRBV29-1	-	once
CSARTSGRGPNQPQHF	TGCAGTGCTAGGACTAGCGGGAGAGGGCCCAATCAGCCCCAGCATTTT	TRBJ1-5	TRBV20-1	-	-
CASSVSGVNYEQYF	TGTGCCAGCAGCGTTTCAGGGGTGAACTACGAGCAGTACTTC	TRBJ2-7	TRBV9	-	many
CSVKDGDQPQHF	TGCAGCGTCAAGGACGGGGATCAGCCCCAGCATTTT	TRBJ1-5	TRBV29-1	-	many
CASSLGTSFGYEQFF	TGCGCCAGCAGCTTGGGAACTAGTTTTGGCTATGAGCAGTTCTTC	TRBJ2-1	TRBV5-1	-	many
CASSRDALTVTQYF	TGTGCCAGCAGTCGGGACGCCCTCACAGTTACGCAGTATTTT	TRBJ2-3	TRBV6-1	-	-